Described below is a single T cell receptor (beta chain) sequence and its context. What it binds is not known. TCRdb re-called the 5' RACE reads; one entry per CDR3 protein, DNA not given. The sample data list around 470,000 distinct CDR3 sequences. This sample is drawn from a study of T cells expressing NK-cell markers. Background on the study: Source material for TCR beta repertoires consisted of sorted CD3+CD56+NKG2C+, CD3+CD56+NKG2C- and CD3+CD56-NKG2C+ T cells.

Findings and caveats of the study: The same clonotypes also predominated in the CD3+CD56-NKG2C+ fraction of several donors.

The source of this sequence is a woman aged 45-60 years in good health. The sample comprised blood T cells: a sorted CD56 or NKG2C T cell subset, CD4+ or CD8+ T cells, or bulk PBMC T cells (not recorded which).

CDR3 in amino acids: CASSQDGGIYTGELFF. The chain recombines TRBV14 with TRBJ2-2. CDR1 is SGHDN and CDR2 is FVKESK in the germline V gene. The CDR3 extends over 16 amino acids.